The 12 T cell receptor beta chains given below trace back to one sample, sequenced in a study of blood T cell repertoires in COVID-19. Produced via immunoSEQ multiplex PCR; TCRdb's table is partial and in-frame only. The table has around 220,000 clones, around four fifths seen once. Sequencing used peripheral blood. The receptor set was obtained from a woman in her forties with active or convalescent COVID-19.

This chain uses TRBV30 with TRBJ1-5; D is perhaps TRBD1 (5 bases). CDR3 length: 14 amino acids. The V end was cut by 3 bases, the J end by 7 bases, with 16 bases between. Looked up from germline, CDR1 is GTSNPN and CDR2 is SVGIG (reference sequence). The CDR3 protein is CAWSPPAGRQPQHF. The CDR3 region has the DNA TGTGCCTGGAGCCCACCGGCGGGACGGCAGCCCCAGCATTTT.

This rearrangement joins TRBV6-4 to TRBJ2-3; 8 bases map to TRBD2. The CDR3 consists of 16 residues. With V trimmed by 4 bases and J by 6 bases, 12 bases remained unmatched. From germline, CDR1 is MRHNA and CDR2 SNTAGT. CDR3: CASSATGTRGFDTQYF. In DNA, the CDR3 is TGTGCCAGCAGTGCAACCGGGACTAGGGGGTTCGATACGCAGTATTTT.

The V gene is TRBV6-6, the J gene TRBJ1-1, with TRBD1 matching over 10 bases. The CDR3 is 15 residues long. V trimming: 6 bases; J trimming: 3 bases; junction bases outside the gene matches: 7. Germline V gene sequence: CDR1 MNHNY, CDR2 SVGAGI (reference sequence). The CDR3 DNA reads TGTGCCAGCAGAACGGGCGGACAGGGGGACACTGAAGCTTTCTTT. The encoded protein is CASRTGGQGDTEAFF.

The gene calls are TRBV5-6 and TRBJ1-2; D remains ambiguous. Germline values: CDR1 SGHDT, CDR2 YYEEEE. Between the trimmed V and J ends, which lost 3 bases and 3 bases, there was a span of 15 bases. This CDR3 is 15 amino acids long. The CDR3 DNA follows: TGTGCCAGCAGCTCATTAGGGAGGCCAGACTATGGCTACACCTTC. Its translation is CASSSLGRPDYGYTF.

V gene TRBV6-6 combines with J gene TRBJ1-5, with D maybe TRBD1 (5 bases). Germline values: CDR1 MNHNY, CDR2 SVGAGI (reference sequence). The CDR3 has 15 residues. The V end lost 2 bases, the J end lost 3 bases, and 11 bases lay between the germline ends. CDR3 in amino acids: CASSYQGRNNQPQHF. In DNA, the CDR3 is TGTGCCAGCAGTTACCAGGGCAGGAACAATCAGCCCCAGCATTTT.

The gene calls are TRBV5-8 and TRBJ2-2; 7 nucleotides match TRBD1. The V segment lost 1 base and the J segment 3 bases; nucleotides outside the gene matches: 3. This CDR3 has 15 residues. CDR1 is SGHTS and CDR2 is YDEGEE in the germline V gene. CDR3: CASSLRQGDTGELFF. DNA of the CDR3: TGTGCCAGCAGCTTGAGACAGGGCGACACCGGGGAGCTGTTTTTT.

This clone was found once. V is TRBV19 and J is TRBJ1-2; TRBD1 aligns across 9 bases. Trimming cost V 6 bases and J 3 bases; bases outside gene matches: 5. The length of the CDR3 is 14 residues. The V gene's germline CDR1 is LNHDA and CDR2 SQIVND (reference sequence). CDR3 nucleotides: TGTGCCAGTAGAGGGACAGGGAAGGACTATGGCTACACCTTC. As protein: CASRGTGKDYGYTF.

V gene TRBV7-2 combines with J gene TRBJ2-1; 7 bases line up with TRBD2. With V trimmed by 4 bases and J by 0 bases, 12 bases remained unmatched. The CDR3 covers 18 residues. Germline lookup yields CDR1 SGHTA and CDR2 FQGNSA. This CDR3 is CASSSYKSSGSSYNEQFF. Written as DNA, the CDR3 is TGTGCCAGCAGCTCCTATAAATCTAGCGGTAGCTCCTACAATGAGCAGTTCTTC.

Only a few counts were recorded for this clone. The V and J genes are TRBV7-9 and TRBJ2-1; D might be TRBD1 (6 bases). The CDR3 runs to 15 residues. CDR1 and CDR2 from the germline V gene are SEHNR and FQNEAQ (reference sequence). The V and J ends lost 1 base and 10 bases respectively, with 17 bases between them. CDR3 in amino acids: CASSLGTSYRAEQFF. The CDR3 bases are TGTGCCAGCAGCTTAGGGACGTCTTACAGGGCGGAGCAGTTCTTC.

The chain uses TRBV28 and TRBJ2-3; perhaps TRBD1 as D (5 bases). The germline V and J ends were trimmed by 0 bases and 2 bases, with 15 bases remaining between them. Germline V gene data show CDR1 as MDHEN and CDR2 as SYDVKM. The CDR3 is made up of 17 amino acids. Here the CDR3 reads CASSLWGRVGSTDTQYF. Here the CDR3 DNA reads TGTGCCAGCAGTTTATGGGGCAGGGTGGGCTCCACAGATACGCAGTATTTT.

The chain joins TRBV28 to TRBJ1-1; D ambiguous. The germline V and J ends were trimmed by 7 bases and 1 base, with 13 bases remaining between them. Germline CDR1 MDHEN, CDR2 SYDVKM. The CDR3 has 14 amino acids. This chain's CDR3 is CASTSSGGNTEAFF. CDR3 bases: TGTGCCAGCACCAGTTCAGGTGGGAACACTGAAGCTTTCTTT.

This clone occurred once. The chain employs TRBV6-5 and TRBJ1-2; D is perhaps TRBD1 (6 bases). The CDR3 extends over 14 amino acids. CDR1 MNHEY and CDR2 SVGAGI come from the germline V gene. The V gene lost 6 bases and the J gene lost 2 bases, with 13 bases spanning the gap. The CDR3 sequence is CASSQQGRNYGYTF. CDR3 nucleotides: TGTGCCAGCAGCCAACAGGGACGAAACTATGGCTACACCTTC.